The source of this TCR beta chain is a study of CD8+ T cells in alopecia areata. Study results and limitations: Scalp clonality and expanded CD8+ clones among the top 100 showed significant decreases with tofacitinib.

The CDR3 is 15 residues long. Germline CDR1 LGHNA, CDR2 YSLEER. Isolated RNA was reverse transcribed into cDNA used as the sequencing template. Sequencing was performed with immunoSEQ multiplex PCR; in TCRdb, only in-frame clones are kept and a portion is missing. The sample contains more than 150,000 clones, 40% to 55% of which appear only once. The treatment is: oral pan-JAK inhibitor, 5-10 mg twice daily. Collected material from alopecia areata patients comprised lesional scalp punch biopsies and peripheral blood. On this clone itself: The antigen remains unidentified.

The chain combines TRBV4-3 with TRBJ2-5; either TRBD1 or TRBD2 may fit D (5 bases each). The end of the DNA fits TRBJ2-7 better, so the J call may be wrong. This sequence was found in a human donor with alopecia areata. This specimen consisted of CD8+ T cells sorted from blood, obtained around week 54, from a patient treated with tofacitinib. The CDR3 sequence is CASSQDRGPLYEQYF. The CDR3 region has the DNA TGCGCCAGCAGCCAAGATCGGGGACCCCTTTACGAGCAGTACTTC.